Here is one T cell receptor (beta chain) with its context. This sample is drawn from a study of blood T cell repertoires in COVID-19. Study-level background: Samples taken during acute and convalescent COVID-19 were collected in the United States, Italy and Spain. Sample material is recorded as cDNA or gDNA derived from T cells, B-cell-depleted T cells, or PBMCs.

The CDR3 is 14 amino acids. V was clipped by 6 bases and J by 4 bases; unmatched bases: 5. The germline V gene encodes CDR1 SGHTS and CDR2 YDEGEE. Clones were sequenced by immunoSEQ multiplex PCR, and TCRdb holds only the in-frame ones, with some missing. The table has about 240,000 clones, approximately 90% seen once. This clonotype was obtained from a man in his sixties who had recovered from COVID-19. The sequencing sample was made of peripheral blood. This rearrangement joins TRBV5-8 to TRBJ1-5, with 9 bases lining up with TRBD1. The CDR3 DNA is TGTGCCAGCATAAGGACAGGGGATAATCAGCCCCAGCATTTT. It specifies CASIRTGDNQPQHF.